The 12 T cell receptor beta chains listed next were all sequenced from one sample in a study of T cell changes during pregnancy in multiple sclerosis. Only in-frame clones appear in the TCRdb table, and some are missing; sequencing was by immunoSEQ multiplex PCR. The data show about 53,000 clones, 90% seen once. Sequencing used CD8+ T cells from peripheral blood mononuclear cells, obtained before pregnancy. The receptors derive from a female donor with multiple sclerosis, enrolled in a pregnancy study.

A few counts support this clone. This chain joins TRBV14 and TRBJ1-1; 7 positions match TRBD1. This CDR3 contains 13 residues. With V trimmed by 2 bases and J by 4 bases, 1 base remained unmatched. Germline CDR1 and CDR2: SGHDN and FVKESK. CDR3 residues: CASSQPGGTEAFF. The CDR3 region has the DNA TGTGCCAGCAGCCAACCAGGGGGCACTGAAGCTTTCTTT.

The chain combines TRBV28 with TRBJ1-4, with 9 nucleotides matching TRBD1. The CDR3 has 15 residues. The V segment lost 4 bases and the J segment 6 bases; nucleotides outside the gene matches: 6. Germline CDR1 reads MDHEN; CDR2 reads SYDVKM. CDR3 protein: CASSYTGGTDEKLFF. The CDR3 DNA follows: TGTGCCAGCAGTTACACAGGGGGCACGGATGAAAAACTGTTTTTT.

This clone is a singleton in its sample. The rearrangement links TRBV7-2 to TRBJ1-5; D unclear. This CDR3 is 13 amino acids long. CDR1 and CDR2 (germline): SGHTA, FQGNSA. The V end was cut by 2 bases, the J end by 3 bases, with 5 bases between. CDR3: CASSLINNQPQHF. Here the CDR3 DNA reads TGTGCCAGCAGCTTAATTAACAATCAGCCCCAGCATTTT.

This clone occurred once. The V and J genes are TRBV30 and TRBJ2-5, with 9 nucleotides matching TRBD1. The J call could be wrong; TRBJ2-7 is a better fit for the DNA end. The CDR3 loop spans 13 amino acids. Looked up from germline, CDR1 is GTSNPN and CDR2 is SVGIG (reference sequence). CDR3 protein: CAWSLGQGYEQYF. CDR3 bases: TGTGCCTGGAGTTTGGGACAGGGCTACGAGCAGTACTTC.

The gene calls are TRBV5-6 and TRBJ1-5; D ambiguous. This CDR3 comprises 15 residues. From germline, CDR1 is SGHDT and CDR2 YYEEEE. Trimming stripped 0 bases from V and 1 base from J, with 8 bases between. The CDR3 spells CASSLGHLSNQPQHF. DNA of the CDR3: TGTGCCAGCAGCTTGGGACACCTAAGCAATCAGCCCCAGCATTTT.

This chain connects TRBV5-6 to TRBJ2-5; 7 nucleotides match TRBD2. The germline CDR1 and CDR2 sequences are SGHDT and YYEEEE. There are 14 residues in the CDR3. V lost 4 bases to trimming and J lost 4 bases; unmatched junction nucleotides: 7. The CDR3, as DNA: TGTGCCAGCAGCGTGACTAGCTACCGAGAGACCCAGTACTTC. Protein product: CASSVTSYRETQYF.

V usage is TRBV10-3 and J usage is TRBJ1-1; 9 nucleotides line up with TRBD1. Germline lookup yields CDR1 ENHRY and CDR2 SYGVKD. The V segment lost 2 bases and the J segment 1 base; nucleotides outside the gene matches: 2. The CDR3 contains 15 residues. In nucleotides, the CDR3 is TGTGCCATCAGTGAGACGGGACAGGGGAACACTGAAGCTTTCTTT. It encodes CAISETGQGNTEAFF.

The V and J genes are TRBV9 and TRBJ1-1, with D maybe TRBD1 (6 bases). The CDR3 runs to 15 residues. Trimming took 4 bases from V and 11 from J, leaving 24 bases between them. Germline CDR1 reads SGDLS; CDR2 reads YYNGEE. Here the CDR3 reads CASSPGGGSPLQAFF. The CDR3 DNA reads as TGTGCCAGCAGCCCGGGGGGCGGGTCCCCTCTTCAGGCTTTCTTT. Combining the CDR3 with reference TRBV9 and TRBJ1-1 gives the whole variable domain DSGVTQTPKHLITATGQRVTLRCSPRSGDLSVYWYQQSLDQGLQFLIQYYNGEERAKGNILERFSAQQFPDLHSELNLSSLELGDSALYFCASSPGGGSPLQAFFGQGTRLTVV.

The rearrangement joins TRBV9 to TRBJ1-2, with 8 bases fitting TRBD1. The V gene end was trimmed by 0 bases and the J gene end by 0 bases; junction bases not matched to a gene: 10. Germline CDR1 is SGDLS and CDR2 is YYNGEE. The CDR3 loop spans 18 amino acids. In DNA, the CDR3 is TGTGCCAGCAGCGTAGACACGGCAGGGGGCTGGGCTAACTATGGCTACACCTTC. Residues: CASSVDTAGGWANYGYTF. Variable domain in full (rest from reference TRBV9 and TRBJ1-2): DSGVTQTPKHLITATGQRVTLRCSPRSGDLSVYWYQQSLDQGLQFLIQYYNGEERAKGNILERFSAQQFPDLHSELNLSSLELGDSALYFCASSVDTAGGWANYGYTFGSGTRLTVV.

The CDR3 here is CASSPPGASYEQYF. The CDR3 region has the DNA TGTGCCAGCAGCCCGCCAGGGGCCTCCTACGAGCAGTACTTC. V gene TRBV7-9 combines with J gene TRBJ2-7; D perhaps matches TRBD1 (6 bases). The CDR3 is made up of 14 amino acids. Germline lookup yields CDR1 SEHNR and CDR2 FQNEAQ (reference sequence). V lost 5 bases to trimming and J lost 0 bases, with 11 bases between them.

The chain combines TRBV7-6 with TRBJ1-3, with D hard to call. Per the germline V gene, CDR1 is SGHVS and CDR2 is FNYEAQ. There are 14 residues in the CDR3. V dropped 2 bases and J dropped 3 bases, with 8 bases sitting between them. The CDR3 coding sequence is TGTGCCAGCAGCTTAACGCGTATTGGAAACACCATATATTTT. It translates to CASSLTRIGNTIYF.

The chain combines TRBV29-1 with TRBJ2-1; a possible D gene is TRBD1 (6 bases). Per the germline V gene, CDR1 is SQVTM and CDR2 is ANQGSEA. This CDR3 has 11 residues. The germline V and J ends were trimmed by 0 bases and 15 bases, with 12 bases remaining between them. DNA for the CDR3: TGCAGCGTTGAAGATTTCCAGGGGACGTTCTTC. Its translation is CSVEDFQGTFF.